Below, 23 T cell receptor beta chains from the same sample are listed, as sequenced in a study of shared clonotypes between healthy human individuals. This table comes from immunoSEQ multiplex PCR, and its TCRdb copy is limited to in-frame clones, with some not included. Seen here are about 1.5 million clones, around 98% observed once, and the top ten hold around 0.45%. Sequencing input: naive CD4+ T cells sorted from blood. Subset denoted: CD45RA+ positively selected. These receptors all stem from a man younger than 40 in good health.

This chain joins TRBV9 and TRBJ2-3; D is perhaps TRBD2 (5 bases). Germline V lookup: CDR1 SGDLS, CDR2 YYNGEE. The germline V and J ends were trimmed by 4 bases and 6 bases, with 21 bases remaining between them. The CDR3 totals 16 residues. CDR3 sequence reads: CASSLLVGAYPDTQYF. DNA of the CDR3: TGTGCCAGCAGCCTTCTAGTGGGAGCTTATCCGGATACGCAGTATTTT. The variable domain in full, completed from reference TRBV9 and TRBJ2-3, reads DSGVTQTPKHLITATGQRVTLRCSPRSGDLSVYWYQQSLDQGLQFLIQYYNGEERAKGNILERFSAQQFPDLHSELNLSSLELGDSALYFCASSLLVGAYPDTQYFGPGTRLTVL.

In DNA form, the CDR3 reads TGTGCCAGCAGCACGACGGAACTTGGGACCCAGTACTTC. It translates to CASSTTELGTQYF. This chain uses TRBV7-8 with TRBJ2-5; the D is unclear. CDR3 size: 13 residues. V was pared by 5 bases and J by 7 bases, with 14 bases between. Germline V gene lookup returns CDR1 SGHVS and CDR2 FQNEAQ.

The V call is TRBV18, the J call TRBJ1-1; no clear D. This CDR3 contains 13 residues. Germline assignment: CDR1 KGHSH and CDR2 LQKENI. With 6 bases removed from V and 0 bases from J, the gap between germline ends came to 8 bases. This CDR3 reads CASSDLLNTEAFF. CDR3 coding DNA: TGTGCCAGCTCCGACCTCCTGAACACTGAAGCTTTCTTT.

The chain combines TRBV6-5 with TRBJ1-5; weak D call: TRBD1 (5 bases). Trimming removed 0 bases at V and 6 bases at J, with 12 bases between. The germline V gene has CDR1 MNHEY and CDR2 SVGAGI. The CDR3 is made up of 15 amino acids. The CDR3 nucleotides are TGTGCCAGCAGTTACTCGTGGGGCTCGGGTCAGCCCCAGCATTTT. This encodes CASSYSWGSGQPQHF.

V gene TRBV11-2 combines with J gene TRBJ1-1; TRBD1 might be the D (5 bases). Germline V gives CDR1 SGHAT, CDR2 FQNNGV. The CDR3 totals 18 residues. V lost 2 bases and J 1 base, leaving 20 bases between the germline ends. The CDR3 sequence: CASSLPRGGGGWNTEAFF. CDR3 bases: TGTGCCAGCAGCTTACCGCGGGGGGGAGGAGGGTGGAACACTGAAGCTTTCTTT. Drawing the rest from reference TRBV11-2 and TRBJ1-1, the complete variable domain is EAGVAQSPRYKIIEKRQSVAFWCNPISGHATLYWYQQILGQGPKLLIQFQNNGVVDDSQLPKDRFSAERLKGVDSTLKIQPAKLEDSAVYLCASSLPRGGGGWNTEAFFGQGTRLTVV.

Details on this clone: Other DNA sequences in this specimen translate into the identical CDR3. V gene TRBV5-4 combines with J gene TRBJ1-2; 9 bases are shared with TRBD1. The CDR3 length is 15 residues. Germline values: CDR1 SGHNT, CDR2 YYREEE (reference sequence). The V segment lost 2 bases and the J segment 2 bases; nucleotides outside the gene matches: 4. The CDR3 sequence is CASSFPGQGNYGYTF. The CDR3, as DNA: TGTGCCAGCAGCTTTCCGGGACAGGGAAACTATGGCTACACCTTC.

V and J are TRBV14 and TRBJ2-7, with 8 bases aligning to TRBD1. This CDR3 has 16 amino acids. Per the germline V gene, CDR1 is SGHDN and CDR2 is FVKESK. After removal of 5 bases from V and 7 bases from J, the junction contained 16 bases not matched to a gene. Here the CDR3 DNA reads TGTGCCAGCAGCAACTGGAGGGACAGGACAGGAGAAGAGCAGTACTTC. This translates into CASSNWRDRTGEEQYF.

This clone occurred a few times. This sequence joins TRBV7-9 and TRBJ2-2; D might be TRBD2 (5 bases). This CDR3 has 14 amino acids. Trimming stripped 11 bases from V and 0 bases from J, with 13 bases between. In germline, CDR1 is SEHNR, CDR2 FQNEAQ (reference sequence). This chain's CDR3 is CAVGMYANTGELFF. CDR3 in DNA: TGTGCCGTCGGGATGTACGCGAACACCGGGGAGCTGTTTTTT.

The chain links TRBV9 to TRBJ2-5; D not certain. Trimming cost V 3 bases and J 7 bases, with 10 bases left between them. The CDR3 has 12 residues. Germline V CDR1 and CDR2: SGDLS, YYNGEE. CDR3 loop: CASSGLRGTQYF. The CDR3 coding sequence is TGTGCCAGCAGCGGATTACGTGGGACCCAGTACTTC. The full variable domain, completed using reference TRBV9 and TRBJ2-5, is DSGVTQTPKHLITATGQRVTLRCSPRSGDLSVYWYQQSLDQGLQFLIQYYNGEERAKGNILERFSAQQFPDLHSELNLSSLELGDSALYFCASSGLRGTQYFGPGTRLLVL.

V usage is TRBV6-1 and J usage is TRBJ2-4; no clear D gene. Germline CDR1 and CDR2: MNHNS and SASEGT. The CDR3 length is 13 residues. With 3 bases removed from V and 8 bases from J, the gap between germline ends came to 11 bases. This chain's CDR3 is CASSDRAPDIQYF. The DNA of the CDR3 is TGTGCCAGCAGTGATCGGGCCCCGGACATTCAGTACTTC.

The table lists this clone with a count of one. This sequence joins TRBV7-9 and TRBJ2-7; 11 bases agree with TRBD2. Per germline, CDR1 SEHNR and CDR2 FQNEAQ (reference sequence). There are 15 residues in the CDR3. V was clipped by 7 bases and J by 1 base; unmatched bases: 6. In DNA, the CDR3 is TGTGCCAGCACCCTTACTAGCGGGAGTTCCTACGAGCAGTACTTC. Translating it yields CASTLTSGSSYEQYF.

This clone has a single count. The rearrangement links TRBV5-1 to TRBJ2-1; tentatively, D is TRBD2 (6 bases). Trimming took 6 bases from V and 5 from J, leaving 18 bases between them. The CDR3 runs 15 residues. Germline values: CDR1 SGHRS, CDR2 YFSETQ. The CDR3 DNA sequence: TGCGCCAGCAACCTCAACGGGGGAAGAAACAATGAGCAGTTCTTC. Its protein product is CASNLNGGRNNEQFF.

The CDR3 DNA is TGTGCCAGTAGTAACCGGGTGAAAGCTTTCTTT. It encodes CASSNRVKAFF. The chain uses TRBV19 and TRBJ1-1; D is unresolved. This CDR3 is built from 11 residues. V lost 4 bases and J lost 9, with 9 bases in between. Germline-derived CDR1 and CDR2 are LNHDA and SQIVND (reference sequence).

The V gene is TRBV4-1, the J gene TRBJ2-7; no reliable D call. Germline CDR1 is MGHRA and CDR2 is YSYEKL. This CDR3 is built from 16 residues. Trimming removed 5 bases from V and 2 bases from J, with 19 bases in between. CDR3: CASSWNPAISTYEQYF. CDR3 nucleotide sequence: TGCGCCAGCAGCTGGAACCCAGCAATTTCCACCTACGAGCAGTACTTC.

This chain joins TRBV25-1 and TRBJ2-1; 14 bases align to TRBD2. V was clipped by 4 bases and J by 3 bases; unmatched bases: 8. Germline loops: CDR1 MGHDK, CDR2 SYGVNS. The CDR3 runs 18 residues. This chain's CDR3 is CASSAHRGLAGVYNEQFF. The CDR3 DNA sequence: TGTGCCAGCAGTGCCCACAGGGGACTAGCGGGAGTCTACAATGAGCAGTTCTTC.

The V and J genes are TRBV6-1 and TRBJ1-4; a weak D match, TRBD1 (6 bases). V gave up 11 bases and J gave up 3 bases, with 13 bases separating them. In germline, CDR1 is MNHNS, CDR2 SASEGT. The CDR3 is made up of 13 amino acids. The DNA of the CDR3 is TGTGCCGCCCTGGGACAAGCTAATGAAAAACTGTTTTTT. It yields the protein CAALGQANEKLFF.

This clone occurred a few times. The gene calls are TRBV11-2 and TRBJ1-3; 7 nucleotides match TRBD1. The CDR3 runs 16 residues. Germline CDR1 reads SGHAT; CDR2 reads FQNNGV. The V gene end was trimmed by 2 bases and the J gene end by 1 base; junction bases not matched to a gene: 5. CDR3 in DNA: TGTGCCAGCAGCTTACTCGGGACAGCGTCTGGAAACACCATATATTTT. Amino acid sequence: CASSLLGTASGNTIYF.

The rearrangement joins TRBV2 to TRBJ2-3; 11 bases are a match to TRBD2. The trim removed 4 bases at V and 1 base at J, leaving 1 base unmatched. The CDR3 length is 15 residues. Germline V CDR1 and CDR2: SNHLY, FYNNEI. CDR3 protein: CASSATSGGTDTQYF. CDR3 nucleotides: TGTGCCAGCAGTGCGACTAGCGGGGGCACAGATACGCAGTATTTT.

The chain is built from TRBV5-4 and TRBJ2-1; a weak D match, TRBD2 (5 bases). V was clipped by 3 bases and J by 3 bases, with 13 bases between them. This CDR3 has 15 residues. CDR1 is SGHNT and CDR2 is YYREEE in the germline V gene (reference sequence). The CDR3 here is CASSSAEANYNEQFF. In DNA form, the CDR3 reads TGTGCCAGCAGCTCAGCGGAGGCAAACTACAATGAGCAGTTCTTC.

This clone was found once. The J gene is TRBJ2-1, the V gene TRBV11-2; 8 nucleotides line up with TRBD2. Germline CDR1 reads SGHAT; CDR2 reads FQNNGV. The J segment lost 4 bases and the V segment lost 5 bases, leaving 1 base of the junction unmatched. CDR3 size: 13 residues. CDR3 nucleotide sequence: TGTGCCAGCAGCCCGGGAGGGTACAATGAGCAGTTCTTC. Encoded protein: CASSPGGYNEQFF.

The V call is TRBV14, the J call TRBJ1-3, with 8 bases matching TRBD1. V was clipped by 1 base and J by 0 bases; unmatched bases: 2. Germline CDR1 is SGHDN and CDR2 is FVKESK. CDR3 length: 16 amino acids. The CDR3 sequence is CASSQGTGHSGNTIYF. Written as DNA, the CDR3 is TGTGCCAGCAGCCAAGGGACAGGGCACTCTGGAAACACCATATATTTT.

Remarks on this clone: Other DNA sequences in the sample encode the same CDR3. The chain carries TRBV5-5 and TRBJ1-2; D remains ambiguous. CDR3 size: 13 residues. With 0 bases removed from V and 1 base from J, the gap between germline ends came to 4 bases. Germline V gene lookup returns CDR1 SGHKS and CDR2 YYEKEE (reference sequence). The CDR3 bases are TGTGCCAGCAGCTTGGAGGGTAACTATGGCTACACCTTC. This codes for CASSLEGNYGYTF.

About this clone itself: The sample holds other DNA sequences that translate to the same CDR3. J is TRBJ2-2 and V is TRBV5-1; D gene ambiguous. This CDR3 has 13 residues. The germline V and J ends were trimmed by 3 bases and 5 bases, with 8 bases remaining between them. CDR1 and CDR2 (germline): SGHRS, YFSETQ. Here the CDR3 DNA reads TGCGCCAGCAGCTCAGGACCGACCGGGGAGCTGTTTTTT. Amino acids: CASSSGPTGELFF.